Listed below are T cell receptor beta chains from one sample, sequenced in a study of CD8+ T cells in alopecia areata. Repertoires were generated with immunoSEQ multiplex PCR, while TCRdb's copy carries only in-frame clones and drops some. This sample carries 100,000 to 130,000 clones, 50% to 70% of them seen once, and the ten largest clones take roughly a quarter. The specimen was NKG2D-low CD8+ T cells sorted from blood. These receptors originate from a human donor with alopecia areata. The CDR3 runs from the conserved cysteine through the conserved F or W. A D gene is named only where the DNA matches it firmly. Not all rows give a size; the values are once, few, many and, for expanded clones, a class.

d_gene: .; abundance: .; j_gene: TRBJ1-5; v_gene: TRBV5-6; CDR3aa: CASSYPGPNQPQHF; CDR3nt: TGTGCCAGCAGCTATCCGGGTCCCAATCAGCCCCAGCATTTT
d_gene: TRBD1; abundance: .; j_gene: TRBJ2-3; v_gene: TRBV4-1; CDR3aa: CASSHYGTEITDTQYF; CDR3nt: TGCGCCAGCAGCCACTACGGGACAGAGATCACAGATACGCAGTATTTT
d_gene: .; abundance: .; j_gene: TRBJ2-3; v_gene: TRBV7-9; CDR3aa: CASSLDGGITDTQYF; CDR3nt: TGTGCCAGCAGCTTGGATGGCGGGATAACAGATACGCAGTATTTT
d_gene: .; abundance: .; j_gene: TRBJ2-1; v_gene: TRBV6-1; CDR3aa: CASSEALGREQFF; CDR3nt: TGTGCCAGCAGTGAAGCGCTTGGTAGGGAGCAGTTCTTC
d_gene: .; abundance: few; j_gene: TRBJ2-7; v_gene: TRBV4-1; CDR3aa: CASSQVYGKGYEQYF; CDR3nt: TGCGCCAGCAGCCAAGTGTACGGGAAAGGCTACGAGCAGTACTTC
d_gene: .; abundance: .; j_gene: TRBJ2-7; v_gene: TRBV5-1; CDR3aa: CASSPVREGYEQYF; CDR3nt: TGCGCCAGCAGCCCCGTCAGGGAAGGCTACGAGCAGTACTTC
d_gene: .; abundance: .; j_gene: TRBJ2-6; v_gene: TRBV10-3; CDR3aa: CAISPSPTDFSGANVLTF; CDR3nt: TGTGCCATCAGTCCTTCCCCGACAGACTTCTCTGGGGCCAACGTCCTGACTTTC
d_gene: .; abundance: .; j_gene: TRBJ1-2; v_gene: TRBV14; CDR3aa: CASSQGTRGGYTF; CDR3nt: TGTGCCAGCAGCCAAGGGACAAGAGGAGGCTACACCTTC
d_gene: .; abundance: .; j_gene: TRBJ2-1; v_gene: TRBV5-1; CDR3aa: CASSTGTSSYNEQFF; CDR3nt: TGCGCCAGTAGTACCGGGACAAGCTCCTACAATGAGCAGTTCTTC
d_gene: .; abundance: .; j_gene: TRBJ2-1; v_gene: TRBV7-7; CDR3aa: CASSLGRSAYNEQFF; CDR3nt: TGTGCTAGCAGCTTAGGGCGGAGTGCATACAATGAGCAGTTCTTC